The source of this T cell receptor (beta chain) is a study of blood T cell repertoires in COVID-19. The table came from immunoSEQ multiplex PCR; TCRdb's copy has only in-frame clones and leaves some out. The top ten clones hold less than 15% of a sample with some 19,000 clones, about 88% of them seen once. The TCR sequence derives from a man aged 55-75 years with active COVID-19. Sequenced sample: peripheral blood.

The CDR3 sequence: CASKGYRGSEKLFF. In nucleotides, the CDR3 is TGTGCCAGCAAAGGATACAGGGGGAGTGAAAAACTGTTTTTT. The chain is built from TRBV2 and TRBJ1-4; TRBD1 aligns across 8 bases. The V gene's germline CDR1 is SNHLY and CDR2 FYNNEI. The V gene end was trimmed by 7 bases and the J gene end by 7 bases; junction bases not matched to a gene: 8. This CDR3 has 14 amino acids.